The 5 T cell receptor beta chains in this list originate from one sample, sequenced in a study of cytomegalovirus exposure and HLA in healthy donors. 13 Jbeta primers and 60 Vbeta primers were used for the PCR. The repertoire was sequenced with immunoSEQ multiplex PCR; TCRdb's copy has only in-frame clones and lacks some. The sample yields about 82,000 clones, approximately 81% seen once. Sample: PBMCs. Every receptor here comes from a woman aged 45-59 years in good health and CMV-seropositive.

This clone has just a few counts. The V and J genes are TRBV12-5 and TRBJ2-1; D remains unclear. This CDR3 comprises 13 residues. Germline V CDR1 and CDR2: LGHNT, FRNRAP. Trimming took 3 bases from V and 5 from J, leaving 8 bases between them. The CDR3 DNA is TGTGCTAGTGGTTTAAACACGAACAATGAGCAGTTCTTC. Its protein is CASGLNTNNEQFF.

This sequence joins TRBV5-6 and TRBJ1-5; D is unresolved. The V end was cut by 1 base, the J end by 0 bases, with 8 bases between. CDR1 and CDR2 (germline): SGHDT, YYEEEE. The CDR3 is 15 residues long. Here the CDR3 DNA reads TGTGCCAGCAGCTTGTGGGCTAATAGCAATCAGCCCCAGCATTTT. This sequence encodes CASSLWANSNQPQHF.

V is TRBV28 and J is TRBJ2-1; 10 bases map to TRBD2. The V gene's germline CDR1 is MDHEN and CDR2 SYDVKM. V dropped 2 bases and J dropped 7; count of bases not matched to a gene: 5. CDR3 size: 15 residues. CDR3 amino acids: CASSLILAGKNEQFF. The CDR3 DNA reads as TGTGCCAGCAGTTTAATACTAGCGGGAAAAAATGAGCAGTTCTTC.

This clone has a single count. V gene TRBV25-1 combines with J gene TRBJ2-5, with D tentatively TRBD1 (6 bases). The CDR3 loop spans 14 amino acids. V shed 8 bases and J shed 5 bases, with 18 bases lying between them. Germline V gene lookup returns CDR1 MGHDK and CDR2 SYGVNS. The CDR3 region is CASARRGGSETQYF. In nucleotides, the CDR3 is TGTGCCAGCGCCCGAAGAGGGGGTTCCGAGACCCAGTACTTC.

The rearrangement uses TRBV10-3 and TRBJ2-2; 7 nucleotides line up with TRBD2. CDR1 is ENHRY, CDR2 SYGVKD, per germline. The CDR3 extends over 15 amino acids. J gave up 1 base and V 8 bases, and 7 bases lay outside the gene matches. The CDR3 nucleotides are TGTGCCATCGGAAGACTAGCAGGGAACACCGGGGAGCTGTTTTTT. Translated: CAIGRLAGNTGELFF.